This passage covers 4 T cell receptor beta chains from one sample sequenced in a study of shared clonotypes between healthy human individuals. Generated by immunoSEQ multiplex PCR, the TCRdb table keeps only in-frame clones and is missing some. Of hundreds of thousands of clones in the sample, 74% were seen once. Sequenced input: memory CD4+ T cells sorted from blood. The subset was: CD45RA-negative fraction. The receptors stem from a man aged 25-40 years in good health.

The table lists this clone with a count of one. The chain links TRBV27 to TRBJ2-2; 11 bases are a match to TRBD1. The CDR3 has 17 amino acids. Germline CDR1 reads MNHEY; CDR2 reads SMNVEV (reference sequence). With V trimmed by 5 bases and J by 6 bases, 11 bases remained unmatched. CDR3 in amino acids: CASSANPGQGVSGELFF. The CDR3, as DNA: TGTGCCAGCAGTGCGAACCCGGGACAGGGGGTATCCGGGGAGCTGTTTTTT.

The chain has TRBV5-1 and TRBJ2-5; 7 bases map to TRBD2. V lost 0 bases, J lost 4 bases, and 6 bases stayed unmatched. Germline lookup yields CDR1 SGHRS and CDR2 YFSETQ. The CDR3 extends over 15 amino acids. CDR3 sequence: CASSLVGGPGETQYF. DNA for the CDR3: TGCGCCAGCAGCTTGGTGGGAGGGCCGGGAGAGACCCAGTACTTC.

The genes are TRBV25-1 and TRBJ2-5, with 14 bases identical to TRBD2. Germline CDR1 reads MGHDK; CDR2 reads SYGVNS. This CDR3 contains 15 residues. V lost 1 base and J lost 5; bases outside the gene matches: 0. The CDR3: CASSEWTSGRETQYF. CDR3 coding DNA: TGTGCCAGCAGTGAATGGACTAGCGGGAGGGAGACCCAGTACTTC. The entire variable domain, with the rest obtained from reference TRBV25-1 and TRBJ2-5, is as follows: EADIYQTPRYLVIGTGKKITLECSQTMGHDKMYWYQQDPGMELHLIHYSYGVNSTEKGDLSSESTVSRIRTEHFPLTLESARPSHTSQYLCASSEWTSGRETQYFGPGTRLLVL.

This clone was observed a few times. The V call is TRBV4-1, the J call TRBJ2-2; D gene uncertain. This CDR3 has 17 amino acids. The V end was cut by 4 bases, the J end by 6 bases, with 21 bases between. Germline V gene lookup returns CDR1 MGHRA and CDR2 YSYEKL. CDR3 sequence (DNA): TGCGCCAGCAGCCCAGCCCCCGCAGGAGTCCCGGCCGGGGAGCTGTTTTTT. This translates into CASSPAPAGVPAGELFF.